The 12 T cell receptor beta chains listed next were all sequenced from one sample in a study of cytomegalovirus exposure and HLA in healthy donors listed by TCRdb under 2017. Library construction relied on the immunoSEQ multiplex PCR assay. For the multiplex PCR, a mixture combining 60 forward primers for TCR Vbeta segments and 13 reverse primers for TCR Jbeta segments was used. Here the immuneACCESS table is served through TCRdb, limited to in-frame sequences with V and J called. Missing clones are a known gap in these copies; in checked studies unresolved V genes cover under half, and the rest lacks a known reason. The sample's table covers around 39,000 clones. Of the sample, 3% to 4.5% is held by the ten largest clones. Sequences were obtained from PBMCs. The receptors derive from a male donor in good health and CMV-seronegative.

This CDR3 is CASSLVQGANRGTQYF. CDR3 nucleotide sequence: TGTGCCAGCAGCTTGGTACAGGGGGCGAATCGAGGGACCCAGTACTTC. V and J are TRBV5-4 and TRBJ2-5; 9 bases match TRBD1. V shed 0 bases and J 7 bases; nucleotides not matched to a gene: 10. The CDR3 loop spans 16 amino acids. Germline V gene lookup returns CDR1 SGHNT and CDR2 YYREEE (reference sequence). The full variable domain, with the rest looked up from reference TRBV5-4 and TRBJ2-5, is ETGVTQSPTHLIKTRGQQVTLRCSSQSGHNTVSWYQQALGQGPQFIFQYYREEENGRGNFPPRFSGLQFPNYSSELNVNALELDDSALYLCASSLVQGANRGTQYFGPGTRLLVL.

The chain uses TRBV7-2 and TRBJ2-5; no clear D. Per germline, CDR1 SGHTA and CDR2 FQGNSA. The germline V and J ends were trimmed by 4 bases and 1 base, with 7 bases remaining between them. This CDR3 is 13 amino acids long. For the CDR3, the DNA is TGTGCCAGCAGCTCGAACAGCCAAGAGACCCAGTACTTC. Protein sequence: CASSSNSQETQYF. The full variable domain, with the rest looked up from reference TRBV7-2 and TRBJ2-5, is GAGVSQSPSNKVTEKGKDVELRCDPISGHTALYWYRQSLGQGLEFLIYFQGNSAPDKSGLPSDRFSAERTGGSVSTLTIQRTQQEDSAVYLCASSSNSQETQYFGPGTRLLVL.

The V call is TRBV5-1, the J call TRBJ2-1; the match to TRBD2 covers 9 bases. V was pared by 2 bases and J by 8 bases, with 11 bases of the junction left unmatched. This CDR3 comprises 16 residues. Germline lookup yields CDR1 SGHRS and CDR2 YFSETQ. The CDR3 sequence is CASSFPLGTSSDEQFF. CDR3 DNA sequence: TGCGCCAGCAGCTTTCCCCTCGGGACTAGCAGCGATGAGCAGTTCTTC.

The chain uses TRBV2 and TRBJ1-5, with TRBD1 identical over 7 bases. The trim removed 6 bases at V and 7 bases at J, leaving 0 bases unmatched. This CDR3 contains 11 residues. Per the germline V gene, CDR1 is SNHLY and CDR2 is FYNNEI. Written as DNA, the CDR3 is TGTGCCAGCAGCAGGGGGCAGCCCCAGCATTTT. Its translation is CASSRGQPQHF.

The chain uses TRBV10-3 and TRBJ1-3, with TRBD1 matching over 9 bases. Germline V gives CDR1 ENHRY, CDR2 SYGVKD. The junction had 4 bases not matched to a gene; V was cut back by 11 bases and J by 2 bases. The CDR3 has 13 amino acids. The CDR3 loop is CAAWDRAGNTIYF. The CDR3 DNA follows: TGTGCCGCCTGGGACAGGGCTGGAAACACCATATATTTT.

The chain recombines TRBV6-4 with TRBJ2-5, with D possibly TRBD1 on 5 matching bases. Germline assignment: CDR1 MRHNA and CDR2 SNTAGT. This CDR3 has 13 amino acids. Trimming pared 2 bases from V and 4 bases from J, leaving 8 bases between. CDR3 DNA: TGTGCCAGCAGTGACCAGCAGGGAGAGACCCAGTACTTC. Residues: CASSDQQGETQYF.

The chain recombines TRBV27 with TRBJ2-7; D may be TRBD1 (6 bases). In germline, CDR1 is MNHEY, CDR2 SMNVEV (reference sequence). CDR3 size: 14 residues. V lost 0 bases to trimming and J lost 3 bases, with 9 bases between them. The CDR3 reads CASSLSGQNYEQYF. The CDR3 DNA sequence: TGTGCCAGCAGTTTATCAGGACAGAACTACGAGCAGTACTTC.

This chain connects TRBV7-6 to TRBJ2-1, with 11 nucleotides matching TRBD1. This CDR3 spans 16 amino acids. Germline V gene sequence: CDR1 SGHVS, CDR2 FNYEAQ. The V segment lost 5 bases and the J segment 6 bases; nucleotides outside the gene matches: 9. CDR3 amino acids: CASSLRGGTGGNEQFF. CDR3 bases: TGTGCCAGCAGCCTCCGGGGGGGGACAGGGGGCAATGAGCAGTTCTTC.

The rearrangement uses TRBV5-6 and TRBJ2-3; D remains unclear. CDR1 and CDR2 (germline): SGHDT, YYEEEE. Trimming stripped 4 bases from V and 5 bases from J, with 20 bases between. The CDR3 is made up of 16 amino acids. The CDR3 region has the DNA TGTGCCAGCAGCCGACCCAGCGCCGGTGTAAGAGATACGCAGTATTTT. Encoded protein: CASSRPSAGVRDTQYF.

The chain uses TRBV28 and TRBJ2-1, with 12 positions matching TRBD2. With 6 bases clipped from V and 9 bases from J, the junction kept 6 bases outside the gene matches. The CDR3 length is 14 residues. Germline V CDR1 and CDR2: MDHEN, SYDVKM. The CDR3: CASSLTSGGTEQFF. The CDR3 DNA reads as TGTGCCAGCAGCCTAACTAGCGGGGGGACTGAGCAGTTCTTC.

The V and J genes are TRBV9 and TRBJ2-3; D perhaps matches TRBD2 (5 bases). The CDR3 runs 12 residues. The germline V gene has CDR1 SGDLS and CDR2 YYNGEE. The V and J ends lost 3 bases and 6 bases respectively, with 8 bases between them. The CDR3 spells CASSAGGDTQYF. CDR3 sequence (DNA): TGTGCCAGCAGCGCCGGCGGGGATACGCAGTATTTT.

V usage is TRBV7-8 and J usage is TRBJ2-7; 8 nucleotides agree with TRBD2. The CDR3 is 15 amino acids. Germline CDR1 SGHVS, CDR2 FQNEAQ. The V gene end was trimmed by 5 bases and the J gene end by 0 bases; junction bases not matched to a gene: 6. CDR3 in amino acids: CASSIGAGGSYEQYF. The CDR3 DNA is TGTGCCAGCAGCATCGGGGCGGGGGGCTCCTACGAGCAGTACTTC.